Sequencing of this T cell receptor beta chain was carried out in a study of a mutant IDH1 vaccine in newly diagnosed glioma. As for the study in general: Treated patients were around 60% male, roughly 40% female, mean age around 40 years. Study-level results: Changes in top peripheral clonotypes did not appear linked to pseudoprogression. Researchers report vaccine-induced immune responses in roughly 93% of patients.

Of note for this clone: Its specificity is not known.

Time point noted: baseline, week 1 (first vaccination visit). The treatment was: pre-vaccination baseline after standard-of-care therapy. The study enrolled donors with new WHO grade 3 or 4 IDH1-mutant, ATRX-lost astrocytomas. Per the germline V gene, CDR1 is SGHRS and CDR2 is YFSETQ. V was cut by 0 bases and J by 1 base, with 7 bases left in between. This CDR3 spans 14 amino acids. TCRdb's table, derived via immunoSEQ multiplex PCR, lists solely in-frame clones and lacks some. Of under 25,000 clones listed, approximately 93% are singletons. The sequence was obtained from a man aged 35 to 55 with glioma. This chain uses TRBV5-1 with TRBJ2-5, with D unresolved. Sequenced here: PBMCs, sampled from a glioma patient treated with radiotherapy, temozolomide or both. The CDR3 nucleotides are TGCGCCAGCAGCTTGGCTGTATTCCAAGAGACCCAGTACTTC. Its translation: CASSLAVFQETQYF.